Listed below are T cell receptor beta chains from one sample, sequenced in a study of blood T cell repertoires in COVID-19. Repertoires were generated with immunoSEQ multiplex PCR, while TCRdb's copy carries only in-frame clones and drops some. The sample contains fewer than 350,000 clones, about nine tenths of which appear only once. Sequencing was carried out using PBMCs or T cells enriched from blood (not recorded which). Receptors originate from a man aged 60 to 75 who had recovered from COVID-19. CDR3s include the opening cysteine and the closing phenylalanine or tryptophan. A D gene is named only where the DNA matches it firmly.

d_call | j_call | v_call | cdr3_aa
NA | TRBJ2-1 | TRBV29-1 | CSVTRRGREASNEQFF
NA | TRBJ2-3 | TRBV7-8 | CASSRDKTDTQYF
NA | TRBJ2-2 | TRBV7-2 | CASSFVFANTGELFF
TRBD2 | TRBJ2-3 | TRBV15 | CATSIGTSGSLTDTQYF
NA | TRBJ2-7 | TRBV10-1 | CASSDPGKDEQYF
NA | TRBJ2-2 | TRBV9 | CASSVTIGNTGELFF
TRBD2 | TRBJ2-3 | TRBV4-2 | CASSLRDYQDTQYF
TRBD1 | TRBJ2-3 | TRBV5-1 | CASSRPPRQGDTDTQYF
TRBD1 | TRBJ1-1 | TRBV6-1 | CASSDLGTGAYEAFF
NA | TRBJ1-1 | TRBV12-3/TRBV12-4 | CASIWRMNTEAFF
TRBD2 | TRBJ2-6 | TRBV28 | CASNMGGGGANVLTF
TRBD2 | TRBJ2-2 | TRBV7-2 | CASSLDPSGRGNTGELFF
NA | TRBJ1-1 | TRBV7-9 | CASSFSGIMNTEAFF
NA | TRBJ2-3 | TRBV7-9 | CASSFLGGVHTDTQYF
NA | TRBJ2-5 | TRBV14 | CASKGIFAGETQYF
NA | TRBJ2-4 | TRBV11-2 | CASSLTGMSENIQYF
TRBD2 | TRBJ2-2 | TRBV6-2/TRBV6-3 | CASSSLAGRDTGELFF
TRBD2 | TRBJ2-1 | TRBV7-3 | CASSIGTSGRNQFF
NA | TRBJ1-5 | TRBV2 | CARDTENQPQHF
TRBD1 | TRBJ1-1 | TRBV9 | CASSFRGLETEAFF
NA | TRBJ2-2 | TRBV18 | CASSPPGASNAGELFF
NA | TRBJ1-1 | TRBV3-1/TRBV3-2 | CASSQEFGKTEAFF
NA | TRBJ1-2 | TRBV5-4 | CASHQGLNYGYTF
NA | TRBJ1-1 | TRBV6-2/TRBV6-3 | CASSYSRVVTEAFF
TRBD1 | TRBJ1-4 | TRBV28 | CASSLGQGVQNEKLFF
TRBD2 | TRBJ2-7 | TRBV15 | CATSRGGGGTNYEQYF
TRBD1 | TRBJ2-7 | TRBV19 | CASRSGTGVEQYF
TRBD1 | TRBJ1-5 | TRBV2 | CASSVEGTGHFQHF
TRBD1 | TRBJ1-1 | TRBV25-1 | CASSDELRGHDEAFF
TRBD2 | TRBJ2-2 | TRBV9 | CASSPRAGANTGELFF
NA | TRBJ1-1 | TRBV7-2 | CASSLMAGVGTEAFF
NA | TRBJ1-1 | TRBV12-5 | CASGLGGSHTEAFF
TRBD2 | TRBJ2-7 | TRBV5-1 | CASSLRTSGSPQDPLYEQYF
NA | TRBJ1-2 | TRBV9 | CASSAPDRPNGYTF
NA | TRBJ1-2 | TRBV27 | CASSLGQSPDGYTF
TRBD2 | TRBJ2-2 | TRBV6-5 | CASRKGSGRGELFF
NA | TRBJ1-1 | TRBV18 | CASSPGQGGRNTEAFF
NA | TRBJ2-4 | TRBV7-2 | CASSLVGRGHIQYF
TRBD1 | TRBJ2-7 | TRBV2 | CASRRTGNEQYF
NA | TRBJ1-6 | TRBV9 | CASSVGAVNSPLHF
NA | TRBJ2-1 | TRBV3-1/TRBV3-2 | CASSQDWGGVRSSYNEQFF
TRBD2 | TRBJ2-1 | TRBV4-1 | CASSPPGLADSYNEQFF
TRBD1 | TRBJ1-1 | TRBV27 | CASSSPVQTGGAGNTEAFF
NA | TRBJ1-2 | TRBV11-2 | CASRLATAATNYGYTF
TRBD2 | TRBJ2-7 | TRBV6-6 | CASSSREGYYEQYF
NA | TRBJ2-1 | TRBV7-9 | CASNPMGVGQFF
NA | TRBJ1-5 | TRBV19 | CATTTGLNQPQHF